What follows are 14 T cell receptor beta chains derived from one specimen sequenced in a study of T cell responses to AZD1222 COVID-19 vaccine. Clones were sequenced by immunoSEQ multiplex PCR, and TCRdb holds only the in-frame ones, with some missing. The repertoire holds 150,000 to 200,000 clones, with 90% to 95% as singletons. Sequenced here: peripheral blood, sampled on day 0 of AZD1222 vaccination. Source of these receptors: an adult in good health.

J is TRBJ2-3 and V is TRBV7-2, with 10 bases fitting TRBD2. The CDR3 is 17 amino acids. Germline V gene lookup returns CDR1 SGHTA and CDR2 FQGNSA. The V gene end was trimmed by 0 bases and the J gene end by 5 bases; junction bases not matched to a gene: 8. This CDR3 reads CASSLAQAGGSKDTQYF. CDR3 in DNA: TGTGCCAGCAGCTTAGCGCAAGCGGGAGGGTCCAAAGATACGCAGTATTTT.

This chain uses TRBV3-1 (or the pseudogene TRBV3-2) with TRBJ1-1; D possibly corresponds to TRBD1 (5 bases). Germline V gene lookup returns CDR1 LGHDT and CDR2 YNNKEL (reference sequence). The CDR3 is made up of 14 amino acids. The V end lost 1 base, the J end lost 5 bases, and 11 bases lay between the germline ends. CDR3 amino acids: CASSQAPGGTEAFF. The CDR3 DNA is TGTGCCAGCAGCCAAGCCCCGGGGGGAACTGAAGCTTTCTTT.

The CDR3, as DNA: TGCGCCAGCAGCCAAGATCCCATAGGGGTCAACACCGGGGAGCTGTTTTTT. This sequence encodes CASSQDPIGVNTGELFF. The chain joins TRBV4-3 to TRBJ2-2, with D perhaps matching TRBD1 (5 bases). Germline V gene data show CDR1 as LGHNA and CDR2 as YSLEER. This CDR3 has 17 amino acids. Trimming removed 0 bases from V and 2 bases from J, with 13 bases in between.

The chain joins TRBV19 to TRBJ2-1; 8 positions agree with TRBD2. Germline loops: CDR1 LNHDA, CDR2 SQIVND (reference sequence). V trimming: 7 bases; J trimming: 4 bases; junction bases outside the gene matches: 6. The CDR3 has 14 residues. CDR3 sequence reads: CASTPSGLYNEQFF. In DNA, the CDR3 is TGTGCCAGTACCCCTAGCGGGCTTTACAATGAGCAGTTCTTC.

The J gene is TRBJ2-5, the V gene TRBV20-1; D unresolved. With 6 bases removed from V and 4 bases from J, the gap between germline ends came to 9 bases. The germline gives CDR1 DFQATT, CDR2 SNEGSKA (reference sequence). This CDR3 comprises 11 residues. The CDR3: CSARLGETQYF. CDR3 sequence (DNA): TGCAGTGCCCGTTTAGGAGAGACCCAGTACTTC.

The chain links TRBV28 to TRBJ2-1, with TRBD1 matching over 9 bases. CDR3 length: 16 amino acids. From germline, CDR1 is MDHEN and CDR2 SYDVKM. V lost 5 bases to trimming and J lost 8 bases; unmatched junction nucleotides: 13. The CDR3 DNA reads TGTGCCAGCAGTGAAATCCGGGACAGGGATTTGGATGAGCAGTTCTTC. This encodes CASSEIRDRDLDEQFF.

The rearrangement joins TRBV7-9 to TRBJ2-3; D is possibly TRBD1 or TRBD2 (5 bases each). Trimming took 6 bases from V and 5 from J, leaving 21 bases between them. The CDR3 spans 16 residues. Germline V gene lookup returns CDR1 SEHNR and CDR2 FQNEAQ (reference sequence). The CDR3: CASSVGEEGSRDTQYF. The CDR3 nucleotides are TGTGCCAGCAGTGTGGGCGAAGAGGGGTCTAGAGATACGCAGTATTTT.

This sequence joins TRBV10-1 and TRBJ1-4; D perhaps matches TRBD1 (6 bases). With 4 bases removed from V and 4 bases from J, the gap between germline ends came to 28 bases. This CDR3 spans 20 amino acids. CDR1 and CDR2 (germline): WNHNN, SYGVQD (reference sequence). CDR3 amino acids: CASSGYSRKATQGNNEKLFF. CDR3 nucleotide sequence: TGCGCCAGCAGTGGCTACTCCCGGAAGGCAACACAGGGTAATAATGAAAAACTGTTTTTT.

The chain recombines TRBV4-2 with TRBJ2-7; 10 positions match TRBD2. Germline V CDR1 and CDR2: LGHNA, YNFKEQ. The CDR3 consists of 16 residues. The V gene end was trimmed by 0 bases and the J gene end by 5 bases; junction bases not matched to a gene: 7. CDR3 loop: CASSQDWLAGDNEQYF. The CDR3 DNA reads as TGTGCCAGCAGCCAAGATTGGCTAGCGGGAGACAACGAGCAGTACTTC.

Worth noting for this clone: The same CDR3 can be traced to other DNA sequences in this sample. This chain uses TRBV9 with TRBJ2-2; perhaps TRBD2 as D (6 bases). V dropped 0 bases and J dropped 7 bases, with 10 bases sitting between them. Germline CDR1 is SGDLS and CDR2 is YYNGEE. The CDR3 contains 14 residues. CDR3 sequence: CASSVGGRSGELFF. In DNA form, the CDR3 reads TGTGCCAGCAGCGTAGGGGGGAGGAGCGGGGAGCTGTTTTTT.

The V call is TRBV19, the J call TRBJ2-5; D is undetermined. V lost 2 bases, J lost 1 base, and 11 bases lay in between. CDR3 size: 15 residues. CDR1 LNHDA and CDR2 SQIVND come from the germline V gene (reference sequence). As DNA, the CDR3 is TGTGCCAGTAGTATATCGCCGGCCAGCCAAGAGACCCAGTACTTC. This codes for CASSISPASQETQYF.

The rearrangement links TRBV6-1 to TRBJ2-7; D gene ambiguous. The CDR3 sequence is 11 residues long. Germline V gene lookup returns CDR1 MNHNS and CDR2 SASEGT. Between the trimmed V and J ends, which lost 1 base and 8 bases, there was a span of 6 bases. The CDR3 loop reads CASSEDLKQYF. For the CDR3, the DNA is TGTGCCAGCAGTGAAGATCTCAAGCAGTACTTC.

The chain joins TRBV19 to TRBJ2-1; D possibly corresponds to TRBD2 (6 bases). Looked up from germline, CDR1 is LNHDA and CDR2 is SQIVND (reference sequence). V gave up 3 bases and J gave up 4 bases, with 16 bases separating them. This CDR3 is built from 16 residues. The DNA for the CDR3 is TGTGCCAGTAGTATTGTGGCTAGCGCTAGGTACAATGAGCAGTTCTTC. Protein: CASSIVASARYNEQFF.

This sequence joins TRBV24-1 and TRBJ2-5, with TRBD1 matching 8 bases. CDR3 size: 17 residues. Per germline, CDR1 KGHDR and CDR2 SFDVKD. V lost 1 base and J lost 4; bases outside the gene matches: 10. DNA for the CDR3: TGTGCCACCAGTGATTTAAAAGGACAGGGTAGAGTAGAGACCCAGTACTTC. It is translated as CATSDLKGQGRVETQYF.